These 26 T cell receptor beta chains were all obtained from the same sample, sequenced in a study of tumor-infiltrating lymphocytes in primary liver carcinoma. The investigators made TCR beta cDNA from about 510 ng total RNA, using a constant-region primer. ARM-PCR, slightly modified, supplied the TCR beta libraries through three nested multiplex PCR rounds. PCR rounds one and two used TRBV1-TRBV30 forward primers with a C-beta reverse primer for 10 cycles each. TCRdb recomputed calls from the multiplex PCR reads with MiXCR, one row per CDR3 protein. Of about 64,000 distinct CDR3 sequences listed, over 60% are singletons. Co-extraction of both nucleic acids (RNA and DNA) used about 18-31 mg of unsorted bulk tissue. The sample consisted of liver tumor tissue from sampling region 4. Subset here: tumor region T4, right-lateral pole. These receptors all stem from a middle-aged man with primary liver carcinoma and hepatitis B virus infection.

CDR3 loop: CAYSLYRLVSEQFF. DNA of the CDR3: TGTGCGTACAGCTTATACAGGCTAGTTAGTGAGCAGTTCTTC. The gene calls are TRBV11-2 and TRBJ2-1; perhaps TRBD1 as D (5 bases). CDR1 is SGHAT and CDR2 is FQNNGV in the germline V gene. This CDR3 comprises 14 residues.

The chain couples TRBV16 to TRBJ1-5; D remains unclear. Germline lookup yields CDR1 KGHSY and CDR2 FQNENV. This CDR3 spans 15 amino acids. The germline V and J ends were trimmed by 0 bases and 7 bases, with 13 bases remaining between them. DNA of the CDR3: TGTGCCAGCAGCCAATCTCAAGGGTCGAGACAGCCCCAGCATTTT. This translates into CASSQSQGSRQPQHF.

This clonotype has a handful of counts. A read error may explain this, as a much larger clone is one base away. The chain joins TRBV5-1 to TRBJ2-7; D perhaps matches TRBD1 (6 bases). V was clipped by 6 bases and J by 7 bases, with 17 bases between them. Germline CDR1 and CDR2: SGHRS and YFSETQ. The CDR3 runs 13 residues. CDR3 coding DNA: TGCGCCAGCATCTGGACCGGGACAACTGAGCAGTACTTC. Translated: CASIWTGTTEQYF. Full variable domain (missing parts from reference TRBV5-1 and TRBJ2-7): KAGVTQTPRYLIKTRGQQVTLSCSPISGHRSVSWYQQTPGQGLQFLFEYFSETQRNKGNFPGRFSGRQFSNSRSEMNVSTLELGDSALYLCASIWTGTTEQYFGPGTRLTVT.

This clonotype was seen once. One end of the junction is discordant with germline, which a read error may explain. The chain combines TRBV6-2 or TRBV6-3 with TRBJ2-1; unclear D gene. Germline V lookup: CDR1 MNHEY, CDR2 SVGEGT. The CDR3 extends over 14 amino acids. The CDR3 protein is CASGQSGSYDEQFF. The CDR3 DNA reads as TGTGCCAGCGGGCAATCTGGGTCCTACGATGAGCAGTTCTTC.

This clonotype is judged medium-sized (0.01 to 0.1%). This rearrangement joins TRBV6-5 to TRBJ2-7; 10 nucleotides agree with TRBD2. Germline V gene data show CDR1 as MNHEY and CDR2 as SVGAGI. After removal of 8 bases from V and 2 bases from J, the junction contained 6 bases not matched to a gene. There are 14 residues in the CDR3. Written as DNA, the CDR3 is TGTGCCAGCCCTACTAGCGGGACGGCCTACGAGCAGTACTTC. Its translation: CASPTSGTAYEQYF.

Concerning this clonotype itself: An end of the junction does not agree with germline; a read error may underlie this. V gene TRBV6-2 or TRBV6-3 combines with J gene TRBJ1-1; no reliable D call. Germline V gene sequence: CDR1 MNHEY, CDR2 SVGEGT. CDR3 length equals 15 residues. CDR3 coding DNA: TGTCCCAGCAGTTATGGAGAGGGAAAGAACACTGAAGCTTTCTTT. Protein: CPSSYGEGKNTEAFF.

Of note for this clonotype: An end of the junction differs from the germline gene, which may be a read error. The V and J genes are TRBV11-2 and TRBJ2-7, with D perhaps matching TRBD1 (5 bases). CDR1 is SGHAT, CDR2 FQNNGV, per germline. This CDR3 has 17 amino acids. DNA for the CDR3: TGTGCTAGGAGCTTTGGGCGCGACAGAGTAGTCTCCTACGAGCAGTATTTC. As protein: CARSFGRDRVVSYEQYF.

Turning to this clonotype: Since a much larger clone is just one base distant, this may be a read error. The rearrangement uses TRBV5-1 and TRBJ1-1; D is undetermined. The CDR3 loop spans 16 amino acids. Germline V CDR1 and CDR2: SGHRS, YFSETQ. V was clipped by 0 bases and J by 3 bases, with 15 bases between them. The CDR3 here is CASSLADGGSHTEAFF. The CDR3 nucleotides read TGCGCCAGCAGCTTGGCCGACGGAGGCAGCCACACTGAAGCTTTCTTT. The complete variable domain, with remaining parts taken from reference TRBV5-1 and TRBJ1-1, reads KAGVTQTPRYLIKTRGQQVTLSCSPISGHRSVSWYQQTPGQGLQFLFEYFSETQRNKGNFPGRFSGRQFSNSRSEMNVSTLELGDSALYLCASSLADGGSHTEAFFGQGTRLTVV.

The table lists this clonotype with a count of one. The V and J genes are TRBV5-5 and TRBJ2-7, with 10 positions matching TRBD1. V lost 6 bases to trimming and J lost 4 bases; unmatched junction nucleotides: 7. The CDR3 has 14 amino acids. Germline CDR1 and CDR2: SGHKS and YYEKEE (reference sequence). CDR3 loop: CASKSRDRGYEQYF. CDR3 DNA sequence: TGTGCCAGCAAATCCCGGGACAGGGGTTACGAGCAGTACTTC. Looking up the rest from reference TRBV5-5 and TRBJ2-7 gives the full variable domain: DAGVTQSPTHLIKTRGQQVTLRCSPISGHKSVSWYQQVLGQGPQFIFQYYEKEERGRGNFPDRFSARQFPNYSSELNVNALLLGDSALYLCASKSRDRGYEQYFGPGTRLTVT.

As for this clonotype: A read error may explain this, as a much larger clone is one base away. This CDR3 is CASSQDGLSNIQYF. As DNA, the CDR3 is TGCGCCAGCAGCCAAGATGGCCTGTCGAACATTCAGTACTTC. The V and J genes are TRBV4-3 and TRBJ2-4; D is unresolved. Germline loops: CDR1 LGHNA, CDR2 YSLEER. Trimming removed 0 bases from V and 7 bases from J, with 10 bases in between. The CDR3 contains 14 residues.

Remarks on this clonotype: An end of the junction does not agree with germline; a read error may underlie this. The chain links TRBV5-1 to TRBJ1-1, with D uncertain. Germline V gene data show CDR1 as SGHRS and CDR2 as YFSETQ. CDR3 length: 13 residues. The CDR3 sequence: CTSSIGPQTEAFF. The DNA of the CDR3 is TGCACCAGCAGCATAGGACCACAGACTGAAGCCTTCTTT.

Many counts were recorded for this clonotype. The rearrangement links TRBV5-4 to TRBJ2-1, with no clear D. Trimming shortened V by 3 bases and J by 2 bases, and 0 bases separated the two germline ends. The CDR3 has 11 residues. From germline, CDR1 is SGHNT and CDR2 YYREEE (reference sequence). CDR3 nucleotide sequence: TGTGCCAGCAGCTCCTACAATGAGCAGTTCTTC. Encoded protein: CASSSYNEQFF.

This chain links TRBV29-1 with TRBJ2-7; no clear D gene. Per germline, CDR1 SQVTM and CDR2 ANQGSEA. The CDR3 consists of 12 residues. The CDR3 here is CRALGPIYEQYF. CDR3 coding DNA: TGCAGGGCCCTAGGACCCATCTACGAGCAGTACTTC.

Points on this clonotype: A read error may be the cause here, since a much bigger clone is one base away. V is TRBV12-3 or TRBV12-4 and J is TRBJ2-7, with D hard to call. There are 11 residues in the CDR3. CDR3 nucleotide sequence: TGTACCAGCAGTCGATCCTACGAGCAGTACTTC. It encodes CTSSRSYEQYF.

This clonotype was seen a handful of times. A read error may produce the germline difference seen at one junction end. The chain links TRBV6-1 to TRBJ2-7; 7 nucleotides line up with TRBD1. This CDR3 has 13 residues. Germline V gene data show CDR1 as MNHNS and CDR2 as SASEGT. The CDR3 loop is CASTRTGSYERYF. Here the CDR3 DNA reads TGTGCCAGCACCCGGACAGGTTCCTACGAGCGGTACTTC.

This clonotype has a handful of counts. V is TRBV7-2 and J is TRBJ1-4; 7 bases match TRBD1. CDR3 length: 14 residues. Germline V gene data show CDR1 as SGHTA and CDR2 as FQGNSA. V was pared by 5 bases and J by 6 bases, with 6 bases of the junction left unmatched. CDR3 loop: CASSQGVGYEKLFF. CDR3 in DNA: TGTGCCAGCAGCCAGGGGGTTGGGTATGAAAAACTGTTTTTT.

A word on this clonotype: A read error may explain this, as a much larger clone is one base away. This chain connects TRBV7-8 to TRBJ2-1; the D gene could be TRBD1 or TRBD2 (5 bases each). V lost 1 base, J lost 10 bases, and 11 bases lay in between. The germline V gene has CDR1 SGHVS and CDR2 FQNEAQ. The CDR3 is 13 amino acids. This CDR3 reads CASSLVVRGEQFF. CDR3 sequence (DNA): TGTGCCAGCAGCTTAGTCGTGAGGGGAGAGCAGTTCTTC. Drawing the rest from reference TRBV7-8 and TRBJ2-1, the complete variable domain is GAGVSQSPRYKVAKRGQDVALRCDPISGHVSLFWYQQALGQGPEFLTYFQNEAQLDKSGLPSDRFFAERPEGSVSTLKIQRTQQEDSAVYLCASSLVVRGEQFFGPGTRLTVL.

This rearrangement joins TRBV28 to TRBJ2-7, with TRBD1 as a possible D gene (5 bases). Germline V CDR1 and CDR2: MDHEN, SYDVKM. Trimming took off 7 bases at V and 6 bases at J, with 25 bases between the two ends. This CDR3 has 16 amino acids. In DNA, the CDR3 is TGTGCCAGCAAATCCGTTGGGGCCATGGAAGACTTCGAGCAGTACTTC. Its translation: CASKSVGAMEDFEQYF.

As to this clonotype: At one boundary the junction diverges from the germline segment, which might be a read error. The CDR3 nucleotides read TGCAGCGTTGGTGCTAGCGGGAGCTATGAGCATTACTTC. As protein: CSVGASGSYEHYF. This chain joins TRBV29-1 and TRBJ2-7; 10 nucleotides agree with TRBD2. This CDR3 region has 13 residues. Germline V gives CDR1 SQVTM, CDR2 ANQGSEA.

As for this clonotype: Since no conserved phenylalanine or tryptophan closes the CDR3, a read error is the likely cause. The rearrangement joins TRBV28 to TRBJ1-2; 7 nucleotides align to TRBD1. V dropped 6 bases and J dropped 6; count of bases not matched to a gene: 13. This CDR3 region has 15 residues. Germline-derived CDR1 and CDR2 are MDHEN and SYDVKM. The chain's CDR3 is CASRSPGQWRNGYTL. CDR3 nucleotide sequence: TGTGCCAGCAGGTCTCCGGGACAGTGGAGAAATGGCTACACCTTG.

The rearrangement links TRBV4-3 to TRBJ2-3, with D unclear. CDR1 and CDR2 from the germline V gene are LGHNA and YSLEER. This CDR3 comprises 11 residues. V lost 5 bases to trimming and J lost 6 bases, with 6 bases between them. The CDR3 sequence is CASSETDTQYF. DNA for the CDR3: TGCGCCAGCAGCGAGACCGATACGCAGTATTTT.

As to this clonotype: A read error may be the cause here, since a much bigger clone is one base away. The rearrangement links TRBV29-1 to TRBJ2-3, with D unclear. The CDR3 runs 11 residues. V gave up 6 bases and J gave up 4 bases, with 8 bases separating them. Germline values: CDR1 SQVTM, CDR2 ANQGSEA. Here the CDR3 DNA reads TGCAGCGTCTGGCATGCAGATACGCAGTATTTT. As protein: CSVWHADTQYF.

DNA of the CDR3: TGTGCCAGCAGTTATGGACCAGCGGAACTATACGAGCAGTACTTC. Its translation is CASSYGPAELYEQYF. The gene calls are TRBV6-1 and TRBJ2-7, with a weak D call TRBD2 (5 bases). V was clipped by 5 bases and J by 4 bases, with 18 bases between them. This CDR3 is built from 15 residues. Germline CDR1 is MNHNS and CDR2 is SASEGT.

Comments on this clonotype: It may be a read error: a sequence one base away is much more abundant. This chain links TRBV11-2 with TRBJ1-5; the D gene could be TRBD1 or TRBD2 (6 bases each). The J call is uncertain, as TRBJ2-3 better fits the DNA end. The CDR3 consists of 16 residues. Germline V gene data show CDR1 as SGHAT and CDR2 as FQNNGV. DNA of the CDR3: TGTGCCACCAGCCTAAAAGGGGGACTGACGAATCAGCCCCAGTATTTT. Protein product: CATSLKGGLTNQPQYF.

For this clonotype: Germline is not matched at one junction end, which may reflect a read error. The chain employs TRBV12-3 or TRBV12-4 and TRBJ2-2; D might be TRBD1 or TRBD2, each matching 5 bases. The CDR3 is 15 amino acids. CDR3 amino acids: CTSTLTARNTGELFF. CDR3 DNA: TGTACCAGCACCTTGACAGCTAGAAACACCGGGGAGCTGTTCTTT.

The count of this clonotype is one. A read error may produce the germline difference seen at one junction end. The chain carries TRBV4-1 and TRBJ2-7; D is ambiguous. This CDR3 region has 13 residues. Germline CDR1 and CDR2: MGHRA and YSYEKL. The CDR3 DNA sequence: TGCACCAGCAGCCCGGGCCGTTGGTTCGAGCAATACTTC. Translated, it gives CTSSPGRWFEQYF.